Listed below are T cell receptor beta chains from one sample, sequenced in a study of T-cell reconstitution after alpha-beta-depleted transplantation in children. Each CDR3 protein gets one entry after TCRdb re-called the PCR reads with MiXCR. Of 500,000 to 650,000 distinct CDR3 sequences detected, about 10% appear once; the ten largest clones hold about 14%. This material consisted of PBMCs, mostly from graft donor cells, taken 180 days after TCRalphabeta/CD19-depleted stem cell transplant. The receptor set was obtained from a female patient aged 2-15 years who had a stem cell transplant for aplastic anemia, so the T cells may come from the graft donor. CDR3s include the opening cysteine and the closing phenylalanine or tryptophan. D genes are given only for firm matches. Some rows mark clone size as missing; the rest say once, few, many or name a class of expanded clone.

V: TRBV4-3
size: .
D: TRBD2
J: TRBJ2-1
CDR3: CASSQELAGRIDEQFF
DNA: TGCGCCAGCAGCCAAGAACTAGCGGGACGCATCGATGAGCAGTTCTTC

V: TRBV7-9
size: .
D: .
J: TRBJ2-1
CDR3: CAISFASWGKTYNEQFF
DNA: TGTGCCATCAGCTTTGCCAGTTGGGGGAAGACCTACAATGAGCAGTTCTTC

V: TRBV12-3/TRBV12-4
size: few
D: TRBD2
J: TRBJ2-1
CDR3: CASSLSGGREVNEQFF
DNA: TGTGCCAGCAGTTTAAGTGGTGGGCGGGAGGTAAATGAGCAGTTCTTC

V: TRBV20-1
size: many
D: TRBD1
J: TRBJ1-4
CDR3: CSAQGANNEKLFF
DNA: TGCAGTGCCCAGGGGGCAAATAATGAAAAACTGTTTTTT

V: TRBV4-3
size: .
D: .
J: TRBJ2-2
CDR3: CASRRQSGSGELFF
DNA: TGCGCCAGCAGGCGACAGTCTGGTAGCGGGGAGCTGTTTTTT

V: TRBV7-8
size: .
D: TRBD2
J: TRBJ2-2
CDR3: CASSLRGSGRANTGELFF
DNA: TGTGCCAGCAGCTTACGCGGGTCCGGGAGGGCGAACACCGGGGAGCTGTTTTTT

V: TRBV29-1
size: many
D: TRBD1
J: TRBJ2-2
CDR3: CSGTGGHGELFF
DNA: TGCAGTGGGACAGGGGGTCACGGGGAGCTGTTTTTT

V: TRBV5-1
size: .
D: .
J: TRBJ2-7
CDR3: CASSLRQGRYEQYF
DNA: TGCGCCAGCAGCTTGAGGCAGGGCCGGTACGAGCAGTACTTC

V: TRBV4-1
size: .
D: .
J: TRBJ2-3
CDR3: CASSQEKGTDTQYF
DNA: TGCGCCAGCAGCCAAGAGAAGGGCACAGATACGCAGTATTTT

V: TRBV4-2
size: few
D: TRBD1
J: TRBJ2-2
CDR3: CASSSKGQGRTGELFF
DNA: TGTGCCAGCAGCTCGAAGGGACAGGGAAGAACCGGGGAGCTGTTTTTT

V: TRBV9
size: .
D: .
J: TRBJ1-1
CDR3: CASSVGGVRHGNTEAFF
DNA: TGTGCCAGCAGCGTAGGAGGTGTGAGACACGGGAACACTGAAGCTTTCTTT

V: TRBV20-1
size: .
D: .
J: TRBJ2-7
CDR3: CSAPTGSYEQYF
DNA: TGCAGTGCTCCAACAGGGAGCTACGAGCAGTACTTC

V: TRBV9
size: few
D: .
J: TRBJ1-2
CDR3: CASSQRHSPAYGYTF
DNA: TGTGCCAGCAGCCAACGACACTCGCCGGCCTATGGCTACACCTTC

V: TRBV24-1
size: .
D: TRBD1
J: TRBJ2-2
CDR3: CATSDRTGKDTGELFF
DNA: TGTGCCACCAGTGACCGGACAGGGAAGGACACCGGGGAGCTGTTTTTT

V: TRBV5-1
size: .
D: TRBD1
J: TRBJ2-7
CDR3: CASSLFTGQGTYEQYF
DNA: TGCGCCAGCAGCTTGTTTACGGGACAGGGCACCTACGAGCAGTACTTC

V: TRBV4-2
size: few
D: .
J: TRBJ2-7
CDR3: CASSQPLTQGGEQYF
DNA: TGTGCCAGCAGCCAACCACTCACACAGGGAGGCGAGCAGTACTTC

V: TRBV21-1
size: few
D: .
J: TRBJ2-5
CDR3: CASSKDSGTHQETQYF
DNA: TGTGCCAGCAGCAAAGATAGCGGGACCCACCAAGAGACCCAGTACTTC

V: TRBV25-1
size: .
D: .
J: TRBJ2-4
CDR3: CASSEYPQGTDTGIQYF
DNA: TGTGCCAGCAGTGAATATCCCCAGGGAACGGACACTGGCATTCAGTACTTC

V: TRBV3-1
size: .
D: .
J: TRBJ2-1
CDR3: CASSQVANSYNEQFF
DNA: TGTGCCAGCAGCCAAGTTGCGAACTCCTACAATGAGCAGTTCTTC

V: TRBV24-1
size: .
D: .
J: TRBJ1-5
CDR3: CATSAGNQPQHF
DNA: TGTGCCACCAGTGCGGGGAATCAGCCCCAGCATTTT

V: TRBV29-1
size: many
D: .
J: TRBJ2-3
CDR3: CSVETLTDTQYF
DNA: TGCAGCGTTGAGACCCTCACAGATACGCAGTATTTT

V: TRBV10-3
size: .
D: .
J: TRBJ1-5
CDR3: CAISVGDNQPQHF
DNA: TGTGCCATCAGTGTGGGGGACAATCAGCCCCAGCATTTT

V: TRBV7-2
size: few
D: TRBD1
J: TRBJ2-2
CDR3: CASSLDRGPVGELFF
DNA: TGTGCCAGCAGCTTAGACAGGGGGCCGGTCGGGGAGCTGTTTTTT

V: TRBV28
size: .
D: .
J: TRBJ1-1
CDR3: CASSSPATLSAEAFF
DNA: TGTGCCAGCAGTTCGCCGGCGACTCTTAGCGCTGAAGCTTTCTTT

V: TRBV20-1
size: few
D: .
J: TRBJ2-7
CDR3: CSARAQGMYF
DNA: TGCAGTGCTAGAGCCCAGGGGATGTACTTC

V: TRBV5-1
size: .
D: .
J: TRBJ2-5
CDR3: CASRASSSETQYF
DNA: TGCGCCAGCAGAGCTTCTAGTTCGGAGACCCAGTACTTC

V: TRBV5-1
size: few
D: TRBD1
J: TRBJ1-2
CDR3: CASSLPELDRGHGYTF
DNA: TGCGCCAGCAGCTTACCCGAGTTGGACAGGGGGCATGGCTACACCTTC

V: TRBV12-3/TRBV12-4
size: .
D: .
J: TRBJ1-4
CDR3: CASSLGRVEKLFF
DNA: TGTGCCAGCAGTTTAGGCAGGGTTGAAAAACTGTTTTTT

V: TRBV30
size: few
D: .
J: TRBJ2-2
CDR3: CAWRPGGNTGELFF
DNA: TGTGCCTGGAGGCCTGGCGGGAACACCGGGGAGCTGTTTTTT

V: TRBV5-4
size: few
D: .
J: TRBJ2-5
CDR3: CASSPGAEETQYF
DNA: TGTGCCAGCAGCCCTGGGGCGGAAGAGACCCAGTACTTC

V: TRBV11-3
size: few
D: .
J: TRBJ2-2
CDR3: CASSSTGLRELFF
DNA: TGTGCCAGCAGCTCCACGGGGTTGAGGGAGCTGTTTTTT

V: TRBV29-1
size: .
D: TRBD2
J: TRBJ2-3
CDR3: CSHLGELAGTDTQYF
DNA: TGCAGTCACTTGGGCGAACTAGCGGGAACAGATACGCAGTATTTT

V: TRBV4-2
size: .
D: TRBD2
J: TRBJ2-7
CDR3: CASSQDGGRNEQYF
DNA: TGTGCCAGCAGCCAAGATGGCGGGAGAAACGAGCAGTACTTC

V: TRBV4-2
size: .
D: .
J: TRBJ1-5
CDR3: CASSQVDSLYSNQPQHF
DNA: TGTGCCAGCAGCCAAGTGGACAGCCTCTATAGCAATCAGCCCCAGCATTTT

V: TRBV19
size: .
D: .
J: TRBJ1-1
CDR3: CASSIVSGRNTEAFF
DNA: TGTGCCAGTAGTATAGTTAGTGGGAGGAACACTGAAGCTTTCTTT